The rows below give T cell receptor beta chains drawn from one sample of a study of shared clonotypes between healthy human individuals. The repertoire was sequenced with immunoSEQ multiplex PCR; TCRdb's copy has only in-frame clones and lacks some. Of millions of clones listed, more than 85% are singletons. Sequenced input: naive CD8+ T cells from PBMCs. These receptors were taken from a young man in good health. Some clones in this sample may be carry-over from other donors' samples. The CDR3 runs from the conserved cysteine through the conserved F or W. A D gene is named only where the DNA matches it firmly. Clone size, where shown, is once, few, many, or a class for clones that have expanded.

TRBJ2-6	TRBV11-2	-	TRBD1	TGTGCCAGCAGCTTAGATGGGACAGTCCGTTCTGGGGCCAACGTCCTGACTTTC	CASSLDGTVRSGANVLTF
TRBJ1-1	TRBV30	few	-	TGTGCCTGGAGTTCGGGCACTGAAGCTTTCTTT	CAWSSGTEAFF
TRBJ2-5	TRBV11-2	-	TRBD1	TGTGCCAGCAGCTTAGGTACAGGGGGAGGTGAGACCCAGTACTTC	CASSLGTGGGETQYF
TRBJ2-7	TRBV4-3	-	TRBD1	TGCGCCAGCAGCCAACTGACAGGGCCCTACGAGCAGTACTTC	CASSQLTGPYEQYF
TRBJ2-2	TRBV7-9	-	TRBD2	TGTGCCAGCAGCCCCGGGGAGGGACTAGCGCTCACCGGGGAGCTGTTTTTT	CASSPGEGLALTGELFF
TRBJ2-7	TRBV27	few	-	TGTGCCAGCAGTGCGAGGGGACACGGCTCCTACGAGCAGTACTTC	CASSARGHGSYEQYF
TRBJ1-3	TRBV7-2	-	-	TGTGCCAGCAGCTTCGGATCGGGGGGTCTCTCCGGAAACACCATATATTTT	CASSFGSGGLSGNTIYF
TRBJ2-7	TRBV7-9	-	-	TGTGCCAGCAGCCAAGGATGGAGGGGGCGAGTGGACGAGCAGTACTTC	CASSQGWRGRVDEQYF
TRBJ2-1	TRBV5-6	-	-	TGTGCCAGCAGCCCTCCCGGGGCTGACGAGCAGTTCTTC	CASSPPGADEQFF
TRBJ1-1	TRBV5-1	-	-	TGCGCCAGCAGCTTGGGGGGACGGCCCGAAGCTTTCTTT	CASSLGGRPEAFF
TRBJ1-5	TRBV7-8	-	-	TGTGCCAGCAGCTTAGAGCTCGCCAGCAATCAGCCCCAGCATTTT	CASSLELASNQPQHF
TRBJ2-5	TRBV27	-	-	TGTGCCAGCAGCTCCCTGGGGGAGACCCAGTACTTC	CASSSLGETQYF
TRBJ2-3	TRBV7-9	-	TRBD1	TGTGCCAGCAGAGACTGGACAGGGGGCGCCACAGATACGCAGTATTTT	CASRDWTGGATDTQYF
TRBJ2-1	TRBV27	-	TRBD1	TGTGCCAGCAGTTTACAGGGGGCCTCCTACAATGAGCAGTTCTTC	CASSLQGASYNEQFF
TRBJ2-7	TRBV13	-	-	TGTGCCAGCAGCTTAGGGGTAGGGACAATCTCCTACGAGCAGTACTTC	CASSLGVGTISYEQYF
TRBJ2-3	TRBV27	-	-	TGTGCCAGCAGTTTATCGGGGTCTGGGGAGGCGCAGTATTTT	CASSLSGSGEAQYF
TRBJ2-3	TRBV11-2	-	-	TGTGCCAGCAGCCCCCCACCGCTGGGAGATACGCAGTATTTT	CASSPPPLGDTQYF
TRBJ2-1	TRBV5-5	-	-	TGTGCCAGCAGCTTGGAAGATTACAATGAGCAGTTCTTC	CASSLEDYNEQFF
TRBJ2-1	TRBV6-1	-	TRBD2	TGTGCCAGCAGTGAACTTCGCGGGAGGTCCTACAATGAGCAGTTCTTC	CASSELRGRSYNEQFF
TRBJ2-5	TRBV27	-	-	TGTGCCAGCAGTGAGCGGCCACAAGAGACCCAGTACTTC	CASSERPQETQYF
TRBJ2-1	TRBV5-4	-	TRBD2	TGTGCCAGCAGCTCTCTAGCGGGAGTTACCTACAATGAGCAGTTCTTC	CASSSLAGVTYNEQFF
TRBJ2-5	TRBV9	-	TRBD1	TGTGCCAGCAGCGTAGTTGGGACAGGGGATGGGACCCAGTACTTC	CASSVVGTGDGTQYF
TRBJ2-5	TRBV5-1	-	TRBD1	TGCGCCAGCAGCTCAACCACTGAGGGGGCAAGAGAGACCCAGTACTTC	CASSSTTEGARETQYF
TRBJ1-2	TRBV6-6	once	TRBD1	TGTGCCAGCAGTTATAGGCAGGGGGGAGGCTACACCTTC	CASSYRQGGGYTF
TRBJ2-2	TRBV7-8	once	TRBD2	TGTGCCAGCAGCTTAGGGACTAGCGGGAGACGGACCGGGGAGCTGTTTTTT	CASSLGTSGRRTGELFF
TRBJ2-1	TRBV13	once	-	TGTGCCAGCAGCGGGTATCAGGGCTATGAGCAGTTCTTC	CASSGYQGYEQFF
TRBJ2-7	TRBV29-1	-	-	TGCAGCGTCCGACAGGACTACGAGCAGTACTTC	CSVRQDYEQYF
TRBJ2-7	TRBV7-9	-	-	TGTGCCAGCAGCTCAAGGGACCGTGCCTACGAGCAGTACTTC	CASSSRDRAYEQYF
TRBJ2-7	TRBV5-4	-	TRBD2	TGTGCCAGCTTGGATCCGGCGGGAGCGGGCGAGCAGTACTTC	CASLDPAGAGEQYF
TRBJ2-7	TRBV30	-	TRBD2	TGTGCCTGGAGTAGCGGGAGCTCCTACGAGCAGTACTTC	CAWSSGSSYEQYF
TRBJ2-5	TRBV14	-	-	TGTGCCAGCAGCCACCCACGGGACTCCCAAGAGACCCAGTACTTC	CASSHPRDSQETQYF
TRBJ2-2	TRBV5-6	-	TRBD2	TGTGCCAGCAGCTTGGAACTAGCGGGAGAGGCCGGGGAGCTGTTTTTT	CASSLELAGEAGELFF
TRBJ2-7	TRBV11-1	once	TRBD1	TGTGCCAGCAGCACCCGGGACAGGGTGGACGAGCAGTACTTC	CASSTRDRVDEQYF
TRBJ1-1	TRBV27	-	-	TGTGCCAGCAGTCTTACAGCTAACACTGAAGCTTTCTTT	CASSLTANTEAFF
TRBJ1-2	TRBV7-2	-	-	TGTGCCAGCAGCTTCGGGGCCTCTAACTATGGCTACACCTTC	CASSFGASNYGYTF
TRBJ1-5	TRBV27	-	-	TGTGCCAGCAGTTTATACGCGGGAGGTAGCAATCAGCCCCAGCATTTT	CASSLYAGGSNQPQHF
TRBJ1-3	TRBV18	-	-	TGTGCCAGCTCACTAGAAGACAACTACTCTGGAAACACCATATATTTT	CASSLEDNYSGNTIYF
TRBJ1-2	TRBV6-5	-	-	TGTGCCAGCAGTTACACGAGGAACCCGAATCCGCCTTACACCTTC	CASSYTRNPNPPYTF
TRBJ2-3	TRBV7-2	once	-	TGTGCCAGCAGCTTATTGCAGGGCGTCACAGATACGCAGTATTTT	CASSLLQGVTDTQYF
TRBJ2-7	TRBV28	-	-	TGTGCCAGCAGTTTAAATTGGGACTACGAGCAGTACTTC	CASSLNWDYEQYF
TRBJ2-5	TRBV28	-	-	TGTGCCAGCGTCGCGAACCCGTGGGGGCTGGAGACCCAGTACTTC	CASVANPWGLETQYF
TRBJ2-4	TRBV2	-	TRBD2	TGTGCCAGCTCGGGATCCGGGACTAGCGCTCTACAAGCCAAAAACATTCAGTACTTC	CASSGSGTSALQAKNIQYF